These 18 T cell receptor beta chains were sequenced from one sample in a study of read filtering for tumor transcriptome and immune sequencing. Molecular barcoded adaptors covering alpha/delta and beta/gamma chains were used on around 370 ng RNA. TCRdb re-analysed the reads in MiXCR, keeping a single row per CDR3 protein. The sample contains about 37,000 distinct CDR3 sequences, about 12% of which appear only once. The sequenced material came from a population of CD138-negative cells sorted from bone marrow. The receptor set was obtained from a donor aged 40 or older with multiple myeloma.

Many counts were recorded for this clonotype. The chain has TRBV20-1 and TRBJ1-6; D unresolved. Trimming shortened V by 0 bases and J by 9 bases, and 15 bases separated the two germline ends. CDR3 size: 15 residues. Germline-derived CDR1 and CDR2 are DFQATT and SNEGSKA (reference sequence). The CDR3 region has the DNA TGCAGTGCTAGAGATGTGGCAGGCCCTAGTTCACCCCTCCACTTT. It is translated as CSARDVAGPSSPLHF.

This clonotype was detected ten times or more. The chain couples TRBV19 to TRBJ2-6, with D hard to call. In germline, CDR1 is LNHDA, CDR2 SQIVND (reference sequence). With 3 bases removed from V and 2 bases from J, the gap between germline ends came to 14 bases. The CDR3 is 17 amino acids. The CDR3, as DNA: TGTGCCAGTAGTATCGGACGCTTGAGCCCTGGGGCCAACGTCCTGACTTTC. Amino acids: CASSIGRLSPGANVLTF. Drawing the rest from reference TRBV19 and TRBJ2-6, the complete variable domain is DGGITQSPKYLFRKEGQNVTLSCEQNLNHDAMYWYRQDPGQGLRLIYYSQIVNDFQKGDIAEGYSVSREKKESFPLTVTSAQKNPTAFYLCASSIGRLSPGANVLTFGAGSRLTVL.

As for this clonotype: A read error is possible here, since a much larger clone lies one base away. The chain combines TRBV20-1 with TRBJ2-5, with 7 bases that match TRBD1. The ends lost 4 bases at V and 5 bases at J; junction bases unmatched: 16. The CDR3 has 16 amino acids. Germline V gene data show CDR1 as DFQATT and CDR2 as SNEGSKA (reference sequence). The CDR3 region is CSATRPLDRRLETQYF. As DNA, the CDR3 is TGCAGTGCTACGCGACCCCTGGACAGGAGGCTTGAGACCCAGTACTTC.

This clonotype was counted many times. The rearrangement joins TRBV29-1 to TRBJ1-1; tentative D call: TRBD1 (6 bases). Trimming took 6 bases from V and 6 from J, leaving 8 bases between them. Germline V lookup: CDR1 SQVTM, CDR2 ANQGSEA. This CDR3 is 10 amino acids long. The CDR3 here is CSVGQSEAFF. CDR3 DNA sequence: TGCAGCGTAGGACAGTCTGAAGCTTTCTTT. Drawing the rest from reference TRBV29-1 and TRBJ1-1, the complete variable domain is SAVISQKPSRDICQRGTSLTIQCQVDSQVTMMFWYRQQPGQSLTLIATANQGSEATYESGFVIDKFPISRPNLTFSTLTVSNMSPEDSSIYLCSVGQSEAFFGQGTRLTVV.

Comments on this clonotype: This may be a read error: a much more frequent sequence differs by one nucleotide. The DNA of the CDR3 is TGTGCCAGCAGTTTAAGCCAGGGATTAAGGGGCCACACCTTC. Protein: CASSLSQGLRGHTF. The rearrangement uses TRBV12-3 or TRBV12-4 and TRBJ1-2, with D perhaps matching TRBD1 (5 bases). The CDR3 covers 14 residues. V was trimmed by 2 bases and J by 12 bases, leaving 19 bases between them.

This clonotype was observed many times. The CDR3 region is CATRDQAVISSQPQHF. The CDR3 DNA sequence: TGTGCCACCCGTGATCAAGCAGTGATTTCCAGTCAGCCCCAGCATTTT. This chain links TRBV6-1 with TRBJ1-5; no clear D gene. This CDR3 is built from 16 residues. V lost 10 bases and J lost 6, with 25 bases in between. The germline gives CDR1 MNHNS, CDR2 SASEGT.

This clonotype occurred many times. J is TRBJ1-4 and V is TRBV20-1; 8 bases are shared with TRBD1. Germline V gives CDR1 DFQATT, CDR2 SNEGSKA (reference sequence). The CDR3 is 14 amino acids. After removal of 5 bases from V and 5 bases from J, the junction contained 7 bases not matched to a gene. In DNA form, the CDR3 reads TGCAGTGCTCTCCACCGGGACAGGAATGAAAAACTGTTTTTT. Translating it yields CSALHRDRNEKLFF.

Of note for this clonotype: This sequence may be a read error, since a much larger clone differs from it by one base. The genes are TRBV6-1 and TRBJ2-3; TRBD2 is a possible D gene (6 bases). Germline CDR1 reads MNHNS; CDR2 reads SASEGT. This CDR3 comprises 14 residues. The CDR3 DNA reads TGTGCCAGCATTATGGGACTGAACACAGATACGCCGTATTTT. Its translation is CASIMGLNTDTPYF.

The chain carries TRBV3-1 and TRBJ1-1; D unresolved. The CDR3 is 15 residues long. Germline CDR1 is LGHDT and CDR2 is YNNKEL (reference sequence). The V and J ends lost 4 bases and 0 bases respectively, with 12 bases between them. This CDR3 is CASSPVSRMNTEAFF. In DNA, the CDR3 is TGTGCCAGCAGCCCCGTTTCCAGGATGAACACTGAAGCTTTCTTT.

To note about this clonotype: This may come from a read error, since a much larger clone is one base off. The V call is TRBV24-1, the J call TRBJ1-1; no clear D. This CDR3 has 13 residues. V lost 2 bases and J 5 bases, leaving 8 bases between the germline ends. CDR1 is KGHDR and CDR2 is SFDVKD in the germline V gene. CDR3 sequence: CATSDSASTEAFF. As DNA, the CDR3 is TGTGCCACCAGTGATTCGGCATCTACTGAAGCTTTCTTT.

To note about this clonotype: One junction end does not reproduce the germline sequence, and a read error may be involved. The chain links TRBV5-6 to TRBJ2-3, with TRBD1 matching over 7 bases. Germline V gives CDR1 SGHDT, CDR2 YYEEEE. The CDR3 runs to 16 residues. CDR3 loop: CASSLDRGFSTDTRYF. The CDR3 DNA reads as TGTGCCAGCAGCTTGGACAGGGGTTTCAGCACAGATACGCGGTATTTT.

This clonotype was detected ten times or more. Germline is not matched at one junction end, which may reflect a read error. V usage is TRBV24-1 and J usage is TRBJ2-7, with D unresolved. This CDR3 region has 13 residues. Germline CDR1 and CDR2: KGHDR and SFDVKD. CDR3 in DNA: TGTGCCACCAGCGCGGCACCCTCCCACGAGCAGTACTTC. Its protein product is CATSAAPSHEQYF.

In this sample, this clonotype turned up many times. The CDR3 sequence is CASSYAPGSNQPQHF. The CDR3 DNA is TGTGCCAGCAGTTACGCCCCAGGCAGCAATCAGCCCCAGCATTTT. The rearrangement uses TRBV6-2 or TRBV6-3 and TRBJ1-5; D unclear. The CDR3 consists of 15 residues. Per the germline V gene, CDR1 is MNHEY and CDR2 is SVGEGT. V was shortened by 2 bases and J by 1 base, with 9 bases between the two germline ends.

This clonotype was picked up many times. The genes are TRBV20-1 and TRBJ2-3; D may be TRBD2 (5 bases). V lost 2 bases, J lost 0 bases, and 9 bases lay in between. CDR1 and CDR2 (germline): DFQATT, SNEGSKA (reference sequence). This CDR3 is built from 14 residues. The CDR3 DNA reads TGCAGTGCTAGAAGTAGCGCCAGCACAGATACGCAGTATTTT. Its protein is CSARSSASTDTQYF.

This clonotype was detected only a few times. This sequence joins TRBV7-9 and TRBJ2-7; D not resolved. The CDR3 spans 13 residues. V shed 2 bases and J shed 5 bases, with 10 bases lying between them. The V gene's germline CDR1 is SEHNR and CDR2 FQNEAQ (reference sequence). In DNA, the CDR3 is TGTGCCAGCAGCTTATCCCCAATCCACGAGCAGTACTTC. Its translation: CASSLSPIHEQYF.

Many counts were recorded for this clonotype. The chain uses TRBV11-3 and TRBJ2-3; perhaps D is TRBD1 or TRBD2 (6 bases each). The CDR3 is 14 residues long. Germline-derived CDR1 and CDR2 are SGHNT and YENEEA. The V gene lost 7 bases and the J gene lost 3 bases, with 14 bases spanning the gap. CDR3 amino acids: CASKLEGGTDTQYF. In DNA, the CDR3 is TGTGCCAGCAAGCTTGAAGGGGGGACAGATACGCAGTATTTT.

This clonotype was seen ten or more times. The V gene is TRBV28, the J gene TRBJ2-7; the match to TRBD2 covers 8 bases. CDR1 and CDR2 (germline): MDHEN, SYDVKM. V was clipped by 5 bases and J by 0 bases; unmatched bases: 6. The CDR3 runs to 15 residues. This CDR3 reads CASSRSGALSYEQYF. CDR3 DNA sequence: TGTGCCAGCAGTCGTAGCGGGGCACTCTCCTACGAGCAGTACTTC. The full variable domain, completed using reference TRBV28 and TRBJ2-7, is DVKVTQSSRYLVKRTGEKVFLECVQDMDHENMFWYRQDPGLGLRLIYFSYDVKMKEKGDIPEGYSVSREKKERFSLILESASTNQTSMYLCASSRSGALSYEQYFGPGTRLTVT.

At least ten counts were recorded for this clonotype. Given a far larger clone just one base away, this is likely a sequencing read error. Because it lacks the conserved phenylalanine or tryptophan at the end, this CDR3 is likely a read error. The chain recombines TRBV12-3 or TRBV12-4 with TRBJ1-2, with D hard to call. V lost 4 bases and J lost 4, with 10 bases in between. The CDR3 extends over 13 amino acids. As DNA, the CDR3 is TGTGCCAGCAGTTCCGGAGGGATCTATGGCTACACCTCC. It yields the protein CASSSGGIYGYTS.